The 28 T cell receptor beta chains below were found in one sample sequenced in a study of CD8+ T cells in alopecia areata. Extracted RNA was reverse transcribed, and the resulting cDNA served as sequencing template. Only in-frame clones appear in the TCRdb table, and some are missing; sequencing was by immunoSEQ multiplex PCR. The sample has about 120,000 clones, approximately 54% seen once. Treatment meaning: oral pan-JAK inhibitor, 5-10 mg twice daily. The source material was CD8+ T cells sorted from blood, sampled at week 24, from a patient treated with tofacitinib. These receptors were obtained from a human donor with alopecia areata.

This chain uses TRBV5-6 with TRBJ2-4, with D uncertain. This CDR3 has 16 amino acids. V was shortened by 0 bases and J by 2 bases, with 12 bases between the two germline ends. Germline-derived CDR1 and CDR2 are SGHDT and YYEEEE. The CDR3 coding sequence is TGTGCCAGCAGCTTGGAATCGGAAGGCCCCAAAAACATTCAGTACTTC. Residues: CASSLESEGPKNIQYF. The variable domain in full, with the rest retrieved from reference TRBV5-6 and TRBJ2-4, is DAGVTQSPTHLIKTRGQQVTLRCSPKSGHDTVSWYQQALGQGPQFIFQYYEEEERQRGNFPDRFSGHQFPNYSSELNVNALLLGDSALYLCASSLESEGPKNIQYFGAGTRLSVL.

The V call is TRBV7-9, the J call TRBJ2-5; 7 bases line up with TRBD1. Germline CDR1 and CDR2: SEHNR and FQNEAQ (reference sequence). CDR3 length: 14 amino acids. The V and J ends lost 5 bases and 4 bases, in that order; junction bases with no gene match: 7. As DNA, the CDR3 is TGTGCCAGCAGCCCCCCAGGGGGATTAGAGACCCAGTACTTC. Its protein product is CASSPPGGLETQYF.

The chain carries TRBV25-1 and TRBJ1-6; 7 nucleotides align to TRBD1. The trim removed 6 bases at V and 7 bases at J, leaving 9 bases unmatched. CDR1 and CDR2 (germline): MGHDK, SYGVNS. The CDR3 sequence is 15 residues long. The CDR3 loop is CASSEGAGWNSPLHF. The DNA for the CDR3 is TGTGCCAGCAGCGAGGGGGCAGGGTGGAATTCACCCCTCCACTTT.

The chain links TRBV5-6 to TRBJ2-2, with a tentative D call TRBD2 (5 bases). Germline V gene lookup returns CDR1 SGHDT and CDR2 YYEEEE. The CDR3 runs 16 residues. V was pared by 2 bases and J by 0 bases, with 11 bases between. Written as DNA, the CDR3 is TGTGCCAGCAGCTTCGATGGAGGATCGAACACCGGGGAGCTGTTTTTT. It is translated as CASSFDGGSNTGELFF.

This clone was detected only a few times. Other DNA sequences from this sample encode an identical CDR3 as well. The rearrangement joins TRBV6-5 to TRBJ1-1; perhaps TRBD1 as D (5 bases). Germline assignment: CDR1 MNHEY and CDR2 SVGAGI. The CDR3 is made up of 13 amino acids. The germline V and J ends were trimmed by 5 bases and 0 bases, with 7 bases remaining between them. The CDR3 bases are TGTGCCAGCAGTGCGGGGGTGAACACTGAAGCTTTCTTT. Its protein is CASSAGVNTEAFF.

This clone was detected a few times. The chain recombines TRBV5-1 with TRBJ1-1; the match to TRBD1 covers 7 bases. The CDR3 runs 15 residues. The V and J ends lost 4 bases and 0 bases, in that order; junction bases with no gene match: 6. Germline CDR1 reads SGHRS; CDR2 reads YFSETQ. CDR3 sequence: CASSVETGLNTEAFF. CDR3 nucleotide sequence: TGCGCCAGCAGCGTCGAGACAGGGTTGAACACTGAAGCTTTCTTT.

This clone came up a few times. The V and J genes are TRBV30 and TRBJ2-2; D is undetermined. This CDR3 is 18 amino acids long. The germline V gene has CDR1 GTSNPN and CDR2 SVGIG (reference sequence). The V end lost 4 bases, the J end lost 1 base, and 22 bases lay between the germline ends. CDR3 DNA sequence: TGTGCCTGGATCTCGAAGGGCCAAGCCAGTGTGAACACCGGGGAGCTGTTTTTT. Translated, it gives CAWISKGQASVNTGELFF. Looking up the rest from reference TRBV30 and TRBJ2-2 gives the full variable domain: SQTIHQWPATLVQPVGSPLSLECTVEGTSNPNLYWYRQAAGRGLQLLFYSVGIGQISSEVPQNLSASRPQDRQFILSSKKLLLSDSGFYLCAWISKGQASVNTGELFFGEGSRLTVL.

This chain uses TRBV6-6 with TRBJ2-5; weak D call: TRBD2 (5 bases). Germline CDR1 reads MNHNY; CDR2 reads SVGAGI (reference sequence). CDR3 size: 14 residues. Between the trimmed V and J ends, which lost 0 bases and 5 bases, there was a span of 10 bases. The DNA for the CDR3 is TGTGCCAGCAGTTACTCGCCGGAGGACGAGACCCAGTACTTC. It yields the protein CASSYSPEDETQYF.

This clone was counted only a few times. This sample includes further DNA sequences coding for the same CDR3. This rearrangement joins TRBV27 to TRBJ2-7; D is undetermined. The CDR3 runs to 11 residues. V dropped 3 bases and J dropped 4 bases, with 4 bases sitting between them. In germline, CDR1 is MNHEY, CDR2 SMNVEV (reference sequence). The CDR3 reads CASSFGYEQYF. CDR3 nucleotide sequence: TGTGCCAGCAGTTTTGGTTACGAGCAGTACTTC.

In regard to this clone: The junction shows a germline mismatch at one end, possibly a read error. The gene calls are TRBV5-4 and TRBJ2-7, with D possibly being TRBD1 (6 bases). CDR3 length: 15 residues. Germline V gene lookup returns CDR1 SGHNT and CDR2 YYREEE (reference sequence). The DNA for the CDR3 is TGCGCCAGCAGCCAACAGGGTATAGCGTCCTACGAGCAGTACTTC. Its translation: CASSQQGIASYEQYF.

The chain couples TRBV2 to TRBJ1-5, with D tentatively TRBD1 (5 bases). Trimming cost V 4 bases and J 8 bases, with 15 bases left between them. The CDR3 contains 14 residues. Germline CDR1 is SNHLY and CDR2 is FYNNEI. CDR3 region: CASSVAGIKEPQHF. CDR3 sequence (DNA): TGTGCCAGCAGTGTTGCAGGGATTAAGGAGCCCCAGCATTTT.

This rearrangement joins TRBV27 to TRBJ2-2; D may be TRBD2 (5 bases). The CDR3 runs 12 residues. Germline V gene data show CDR1 as MNHEY and CDR2 as SMNVEV (reference sequence). V was trimmed by 2 bases and J by 7 bases, leaving 5 bases between them. The DNA of the CDR3 is TGTGCCAGCAGTTTAGGAGGCGGGGAGCTGTTTTTT. Translating gives CASSLGGGELFF.

This clone was found a few times. J is TRBJ2-2 and V is TRBV6-4; TRBD1 matches 8 bases. V was pared by 0 bases and J by 6 bases, with 0 bases of the junction left unmatched. This CDR3 contains 14 residues. In germline, CDR1 is MRHNA, CDR2 SNTAGT. In DNA, the CDR3 is TGTGCCAGCAGTGACTCACAGGGGGCCGGGGAGCTGTTTTTT. Translated, it gives CASSDSQGAGELFF.

The gene calls are TRBV4-1 and TRBJ2-7; 9 bases fit TRBD1. Germline CDR1 is MGHRA and CDR2 is YSYEKL. The CDR3 contains 15 residues. V gave up 4 bases and J gave up 3 bases; unmatched junction bases: 7. The DNA of the CDR3 is TGCGCCAGCAGCCCGGGACAGGGTCCTCTCTACGAGCAGTACTTC. Translated: CASSPGQGPLYEQYF.

This clone showed up just once. The genes are TRBV5-5 and TRBJ2-7; D call uncertain. Germline CDR1 is SGHKS and CDR2 is YYEKEE (reference sequence). V lost 3 bases and J 6 bases, leaving 10 bases between the germline ends. The CDR3 is 12 residues long. The CDR3 spells CASSSPSREQYF. The CDR3, as DNA: TGTGCCAGCAGCTCCCCGTCCCGCGAGCAGTACTTC.

The chain uses TRBV30 and TRBJ2-2, with D tentatively TRBD1 (5 bases). CDR1 and CDR2 from the germline V gene are GTSNPN and SVGIG (reference sequence). V lost 0 bases to trimming and J lost 5 bases, with 7 bases between them. This CDR3 is built from 13 residues. For the CDR3, the DNA is TGTGCCTGGAGTGTGGGGCCGACCGGGGAGCTGTTTTTT. Amino acids: CAWSVGPTGELFF.

In this sample, this clone turned up a few times. V gene TRBV6-4 combines with J gene TRBJ2-1; D unclear. With 10 bases removed from V and 8 bases from J, the gap between germline ends came to 12 bases. The CDR3 has 11 residues. From germline, CDR1 is MRHNA and CDR2 SNTAGT. This CDR3 reads CATPELDEQFF. In DNA form, the CDR3 reads TGTGCCACTCCAGAGCTTGATGAGCAGTTCTTC.

This clone appeared a few times. This chain joins TRBV7-2 and TRBJ2-3, with 7 bases matching TRBD2. The trim removed 7 bases at V and 0 bases at J, leaving 7 bases unmatched. Germline loops: CDR1 SGHTA, CDR2 FQGNSA. The CDR3 is 15 amino acids. CDR3 protein: CASNSGTMSTDTQYF. The CDR3 nucleotides are TGTGCCAGCAATTCGGGGACTATGAGCACAGATACGCAGTATTTT.

The rearrangement uses TRBV4-3 and TRBJ1-5, with unresolved D. Trimming cost V 0 bases and J 0 bases, with 12 bases left between them. Germline CDR1 LGHNA, CDR2 YSLEER. This CDR3 region has 17 residues. The CDR3 loop is CASSQDWGINSNQPQHF. The CDR3 bases are TGCGCCAGCAGCCAAGATTGGGGAATTAATAGCAATCAGCCCCAGCATTTT.

The chain employs TRBV23-1 and TRBJ1-4; the D gene is possibly TRBD1 (5 bases). TRBV23-1 is assigned to the ORF class and has an uncertain function. V gave up 4 bases and J gave up 4 bases, with 19 bases separating them. The CDR3 totals 17 residues. The CDR3 nucleotides read TGCGCCAGCAGTCGGGGGGACCCCATCACTCTTAATGAAAAACTGTTTTTT. Translation: CASSRGDPITLNEKLFF.

As to this clone: This may be a read error, as it is one base from a much larger clone. The sample carries other DNA sequences with the same CDR3. The chain joins TRBV7-8 to TRBJ2-3, with 7 nucleotides matching TRBD2. V shed 5 bases, J shed 0 bases, and the junction held 5 bases outside the gene matches. Germline values: CDR1 SGHVS, CDR2 FQNEAQ. CDR3 length: 15 residues. CDR3 loop: CASSPQRGSTDTQYF. The CDR3 DNA sequence: TGTGCCAGCAGCCCCCAGCGGGGTAGCACAGATACGCAGTATTTT.

This clone was seen a few times. V and J are TRBV19 and TRBJ2-7, with 8 nucleotides matching TRBD2. Germline V gene sequence: CDR1 LNHDA, CDR2 SQIVND (reference sequence). V lost 3 bases to trimming and J lost 3 bases; unmatched junction nucleotides: 4. This CDR3 spans 14 amino acids. CDR3 region: CASSISGNDYEQYF. The CDR3 DNA reads as TGTGCCAGTAGTATTAGCGGGAACGACTACGAGCAGTACTTC.

The sample holds a few counts of this clone. The V call is TRBV2, the J call TRBJ2-1, with no clear D. The CDR3 has 16 residues. Looked up from germline, CDR1 is SNHLY and CDR2 is FYNNEI. The germline V and J ends were trimmed by 3 bases and 8 bases, with 20 bases remaining between them. CDR3 loop: CASSEPTPESRDEQFF. CDR3 nucleotides: TGTGCCAGCAGTGAGCCAACCCCTGAGAGCCGGGATGAGCAGTTCTTC.

The V call is TRBV28, the J call TRBJ2-1, with 7 bases fitting TRBD2. The germline CDR1 and CDR2 sequences are MDHEN and SYDVKM. The CDR3 has 19 residues. V lost 5 bases to trimming and J lost 0 bases; unmatched junction nucleotides: 16. The CDR3 protein is CASSALWGGLASSYNEQFF. The CDR3 DNA is TGTGCCAGCAGTGCCCTCTGGGGGGGACTTGCCAGCTCCTACAATGAGCAGTTCTTC.

This clone was observed a handful of times. The V gene is TRBV6-6, the J gene TRBJ2-7; D call uncertain. Trimming shortened V by 0 bases and J by 6 bases, and 6 bases separated the two germline ends. This CDR3 is 12 amino acids long. Germline V gives CDR1 MNHNY, CDR2 SVGAGI (reference sequence). In DNA, the CDR3 is TGTGCCAGCAGTTACTCCGGCGGCGAGCAGTACTTC. Its protein is CASSYSGGEQYF.

This CDR3 reads CASSEGGNFYEQYF. The CDR3 DNA reads as TGTGCCAGCAGTGAAGGCGGGAACTTCTACGAGCAGTACTTC. The chain is built from TRBV2 and TRBJ2-7; maybe TRBD2 (6 bases). V was cut by 1 base and J by 3 bases, with 10 bases left in between. Germline CDR1 and CDR2: SNHLY and FYNNEI. This CDR3 is 14 amino acids long.

J is TRBJ2-5 and V is TRBV6-5; D remains ambiguous. CDR1 MNHEY and CDR2 SVGAGI come from the germline V gene. The CDR3 has 11 residues. V lost 7 bases and J lost 7, with 10 bases in between. The CDR3 bases are TGTGCCAGCACCTCGGTTGGGACCCAGTACTTC. Translation: CASTSVGTQYF.

V and J are TRBV27 and TRBJ1-5; D unresolved. In germline, CDR1 is MNHEY, CDR2 SMNVEV (reference sequence). This CDR3 contains 13 residues. With 0 bases removed from V and 10 bases from J, the gap between germline ends came to 10 bases. In DNA, the CDR3 is TGTGCCAGCAGTTTATCGAGTTTGGGACCCCAGCATTTT. It specifies CASSLSSLGPQHF.